These 23 T cell receptor beta chains originate from one sample sequenced in a study of blood T cell repertoires in COVID-19. The table came from immunoSEQ multiplex PCR; TCRdb's copy has only in-frame clones and leaves some out. The table records approximately 150,000 clones, 87% of them present only once. The specimen was peripheral blood. The receptors derive from a human donor in a cohort sampled during active COVID-19.

This clone was seen only once. This rearrangement joins TRBV5-5 to TRBJ2-6; no clear D gene. CDR1 is SGHKS, CDR2 YYEKEE, per germline (reference sequence). The CDR3 runs 16 residues. Trimming cost V 2 bases and J 0 bases, with 9 bases left between them. The chain's CDR3 is CASSFHIPSGANVLTF. The CDR3, as DNA: TGTGCCAGCAGCTTCCACATACCCTCTGGGGCCAACGTCCTGACTTTC.

The gene calls are TRBV5-4 and TRBJ2-3, with TRBD1 identical over 8 bases. The length of the CDR3 is 15 residues. The germline gives CDR1 SGHNT, CDR2 YYREEE (reference sequence). With 2 bases clipped from V and 3 bases from J, the junction kept 5 bases outside the gene matches. This CDR3 is CASSFFRGRTDTQYF. Written as DNA, the CDR3 is TGTGCCAGCAGCTTTTTCAGGGGGCGAACAGATACGCAGTATTTT.

The DNA for the CDR3 is TGTGCCAGCTTGACAGGGTACAATCAGCCCCAGCATTTT. This encodes CASLTGYNQPQHF. This chain links TRBV28 with TRBJ1-5, with TRBD1 matching over 7 bases. The CDR3 loop spans 13 amino acids. In germline, CDR1 is MDHEN, CDR2 SYDVKM. The V segment lost 8 bases and the J segment 3 bases; nucleotides outside the gene matches: 4.

This clone was seen once. The chain uses TRBV7-8 and TRBJ1-4; maybe TRBD1 (5 bases). CDR1 and CDR2 (germline): SGHVS, FQNEAQ. V dropped 2 bases and J dropped 8 bases, with 15 bases sitting between them. This CDR3 spans 15 amino acids. CDR3 DNA: TGTGCCAGCAGCTTAAGGTCGGGGGTGGGGGAAAAACTGTTTTTT. This codes for CASSLRSGVGEKLFF.

The chain uses TRBV18 and TRBJ1-2; TRBD1 matches 12 bases. V shed 5 bases and J 4 bases; nucleotides not matched to a gene: 11. This CDR3 is built from 17 residues. Germline loops: CDR1 KGHSH, CDR2 LQKENI. The CDR3 region has the DNA TGTGCCAGCTCAGCACGGGACAGGGGGCGCGACGCCTATGGCTACACCTTC. Amino acids: CASSARDRGRDAYGYTF.

V gene TRBV28 combines with J gene TRBJ1-5, with 9 bases aligning to TRBD1. The germline V gene encodes CDR1 MDHEN and CDR2 SYDVKM. V was clipped by 5 bases and J by 1 base; unmatched bases: 6. The CDR3 contains 16 residues. CDR3 nucleotide sequence: TGTGCCAGCAGTGGGTTGGACAGGGGAAGCAATCAGCCCCAGCATTTT. Its translation is CASSGLDRGSNQPQHF.

V gene TRBV29-1 combines with J gene TRBJ2-7, with TRBD1 matching 7 bases. Germline V gives CDR1 SQVTM, CDR2 ANQGSEA. CDR3 length equals 13 residues. The junction had 10 bases not matched to a gene; V was cut back by 8 bases and J by 3 bases. The CDR3 DNA sequence: TGCAGCCCTGGACAGGCGCTAAGCTACGAGCAGTACTTC. This gives the protein CSPGQALSYEQYF.

The chain carries TRBV19 and TRBJ2-7; the match to TRBD2 covers 9 bases. V was pared by 1 base and J by 5 bases, with 15 bases of the junction left unmatched. The CDR3 totals 18 residues. Germline CDR1 LNHDA, CDR2 SQIVND (reference sequence). The CDR3, as DNA: TGTGCCAGTAGTATAGCCGGAACGGGACTAGCTGGGCGCCACGAGCAGTACTTC. Translating it yields CASSIAGTGLAGRHEQYF.

The chain carries TRBV28 and TRBJ2-3, with D unclear. Germline CDR1 and CDR2: MDHEN and SYDVKM. CDR3 length equals 11 residues. Trimming pared 7 bases from V and 6 bases from J, leaving 8 bases between. In DNA form, the CDR3 reads TGTGCCAGCAAGAAGCTGGATACGCAGTATTTT. Its protein product is CASKKLDTQYF.

The rearrangement links TRBV18 to TRBJ2-2; no clear D. The CDR3 length is 14 residues. Trimming left V 5 bases short and J 0 bases short, with 7 bases between. Germline V gene lookup returns CDR1 KGHSH and CDR2 LQKENI. CDR3 protein: CASSSVTNTGELFF. In nucleotides, the CDR3 is TGTGCCAGCTCATCGGTCACGAACACCGGGGAGCTGTTTTTT. The full variable domain, completed using reference TRBV18 and TRBJ2-2, is NAGVMQNPRHLVRRRGQEARLRCSPMKGHSHVYWYRQLPEEGLKFMVYLQKENIIDESGMPKERFSAEFPKEGPSILRIQQVVRGDSAAYFCASSSVTNTGELFFGEGSRLTVL.

The chain is built from TRBV10-2 and TRBJ2-1, with 11 bases lining up with TRBD2. Germline V gene sequence: CDR1 WSHSY, CDR2 SAAADI. V lost 5 bases to trimming and J lost 4 bases; unmatched junction nucleotides: 13. This CDR3 is built from 18 residues. For the CDR3, the DNA is TGCGCCAGCAGTTGGGCTAGCGGGAGGTCCTCCCCTTACAATGAGCAGTTCTTC. Translating it yields CASSWASGRSSPYNEQFF.

V gene TRBV30 combines with J gene TRBJ2-1, with TRBD1 matching 9 bases. Per germline, CDR1 GTSNPN and CDR2 SVGIG (reference sequence). The CDR3 has 13 amino acids. V lost 7 bases, J lost 1 base, and 2 bases stayed unmatched. The CDR3 nucleotides read TGTGCCTTACAGGGGGCGTCCTACAATGAGCAGTTCTTC. Translated, it gives CALQGASYNEQFF. Combining the CDR3 with reference TRBV30 and TRBJ2-1 gives the whole variable domain SQTIHQWPATLVQPVGSPLSLECTVEGTSNPNLYWYRQAAGRGLQLLFYSVGIGQISSEVPQNLSASRPQDRQFILSSKKLLLSDSGFYLCALQGASYNEQFFGPGTRLTVL.

This chain joins TRBV18 and TRBJ2-5, with TRBD1 matching over 7 bases. The germline gives CDR1 KGHSH, CDR2 LQKENI. The ends lost 2 bases at V and 4 bases at J; junction bases unmatched: 7. This CDR3 comprises 15 residues. The CDR3 loop is CASSPTEGGRETQYF. CDR3 sequence (DNA): TGTGCCAGCTCACCAACAGAAGGGGGCAGAGAGACCCAGTACTTC.

The chain combines TRBV7-3 with TRBJ2-3; 8 nucleotides match TRBD2. V shed 5 bases and J 1 base; nucleotides not matched to a gene: 23. Germline V CDR1 and CDR2: SGHTA, FQGTGA. This CDR3 has 21 residues. CDR3 loop: CASSTLPGPGGPRSGTDTQYF. CDR3 nucleotides: TGTGCCAGCAGCACGCTCCCCGGACCGGGGGGGCCTCGTTCGGGCACAGATACGCAGTATTTT.

The chain carries TRBV5-4 and TRBJ2-5, with 14 bases fitting TRBD2. The CDR3 spans 17 residues. Germline V gene sequence: CDR1 SGHNT, CDR2 YYREEE (reference sequence). V trimming: 0 bases; J trimming: 5 bases; junction bases outside the gene matches: 6. CDR3 amino acids: CASSLAGTSGSRETQYF. DNA of the CDR3: TGTGCCAGCAGCTTGGCCGGGACTAGCGGGAGTCGGGAGACCCAGTACTTC.

The rearrangement links TRBV6-5 to TRBJ1-2, with 9 bases that match TRBD1. The CDR3 is made up of 15 amino acids. With 5 bases clipped from V and 4 bases from J, the junction kept 8 bases outside the gene matches. Germline assignment: CDR1 MNHEY and CDR2 SVGAGI. CDR3 protein: CASSLTGGSGYGYTF. The CDR3 DNA follows: TGTGCCAGCAGTCTAACAGGGGGCTCTGGCTATGGCTACACCTTC.

The V gene is TRBV7-2, the J gene TRBJ2-5, with 9 bases fitting TRBD1. Germline CDR1 is SGHTA and CDR2 is FQGNSA. This CDR3 has 15 amino acids. V gave up 1 base and J gave up 2 bases; unmatched junction bases: 2. The CDR3: CASSLGGQGQETQYF. CDR3 sequence (DNA): TGTGCCAGCAGCTTAGGGGGACAGGGTCAAGAGACCCAGTACTTC.

The gene calls are TRBV12-3 or TRBV12-4 and TRBJ1-5; a possible D gene is TRBD1 (6 bases). CDR3 length equals 12 residues. Trimming left V 9 bases short and J 4 bases short, with 10 bases between. CDR3 loop: CASGQTNQPQHF. The CDR3 nucleotides read TGTGCCAGTGGACAGACTAATCAGCCCCAGCATTTT.

The J gene is TRBJ2-5, the V gene TRBV5-4, with 10 bases lining up with TRBD1. This CDR3 has 14 amino acids. After removal of 3 bases from V and 5 bases from J, the junction contained 4 bases not matched to a gene. CDR1 is SGHNT, CDR2 YYREEE, per germline (reference sequence). The CDR3 region has the DNA TGTGCCAGCAGCTGGGGACAGGGGAAGGAGACCCAGTACTTC. It yields the protein CASSWGQGKETQYF.

This chain uses TRBV6-1 with TRBJ2-1, with unresolved D. The CDR3 has 16 residues. Germline V gene sequence: CDR1 MNHNS, CDR2 SASEGT. Trimming shortened V by 2 bases and J by 7 bases, and 18 bases separated the two germline ends. CDR3 sequence: CASSEFYSQPTNEQFF. The CDR3 DNA is TGTGCCAGCAGTGAATTCTACAGTCAGCCCACAAATGAGCAGTTCTTC.

This chain uses TRBV5-1 with TRBJ2-2; 9 bases are a match to TRBD2. This CDR3 is built from 17 residues. From germline, CDR1 is SGHRS and CDR2 YFSETQ. After removal of 5 bases from V and 3 bases from J, the junction contained 11 bases not matched to a gene. CDR3 nucleotide sequence: TGCGCCAGCAGTCCAATCGCTAGCGGGGTTGACACCGGGGAGCTGTTTTTT. This translates into CASSPIASGVDTGELFF.

This sequence joins TRBV7-2 and TRBJ2-7, with 12 positions matching TRBD1. The V segment lost 0 bases and the J segment 4 bases; nucleotides outside the gene matches: 4. Per the germline V gene, CDR1 is SGHTA and CDR2 is FQGNSA. CDR3 length: 16 residues. CDR3 sequence reads: CASSLAGTGGRYEQYF. DNA for the CDR3: TGTGCCAGCAGCTTAGCCGGGACAGGGGGCAGGTACGAGCAGTACTTC.

The chain combines TRBV29-1 with TRBJ1-5; perhaps TRBD1 as D (5 bases). CDR1 and CDR2 (germline): SQVTM, ANQGSEA. Trimming shortened V by 8 bases and J by 9 bases, and 47 bases separated the two germline ends. The CDR3 runs to 22 residues. CDR3 sequence (DNA): TGCAGCCTTAGGACACCTAGTATCAGCCCTGAAGCGGAGGGAAGAGCGGATCGGCCCCAGCATTTT. This gives the protein CSLRTPSISPEAEGRADRPQHF.